The present entry profiles one TCR beta chain with its context. The data are from a study of T cell responses to AZD1222 COVID-19 vaccine. TCRdb keeps only in-frame clones here, not all; method: immunoSEQ multiplex PCR. The sample includes around 97,000 clones, 91% of them seen just once. Trimming cost V 2 bases and J 0 bases, with 10 bases left between them. Germline V gene data show CDR1 as SEHNR and CDR2 as FQNEAQ (reference sequence). This CDR3 spans 15 amino acids. The sequenced sample was peripheral blood, obtained on day 0 of AZD1222 vaccination. The TCR originated in an adult in good health. The V and J genes are TRBV7-9 and TRBJ1-1, with D possibly being TRBD1 (5 bases). The CDR3 loop reads CASSLYQGMNTEAFF. The CDR3 bases are TGTGCCAGCAGCTTATATCAGGGTATGAACACTGAAGCTTTCTTT.